This T cell receptor beta chain was captured by sequencing in a study of shared clonotypes between healthy human individuals. Germline V gene data show CDR1 as MDHEN and CDR2 as SYDVKM. The CDR3 covers 14 residues. V was clipped by 6 bases and J by 0 bases, with 11 bases between them. The data were produced by immunoSEQ multiplex PCR, yet TCRdb's version contains in-frame clones alone and is incomplete. The data show 200,000 to 250,000 clones, approximately 65% seen once. The chain couples TRBV28 to TRBJ1-1, with D possibly being TRBD1 (5 bases). This TCR derives from a man younger than 45 in good health. Specimen: memory CD4+ T cells sorted from blood. Subset here: CD45RA-negative fraction. CDR3 sequence reads: CASRPGPLNTEAFF. The CDR3 region has the DNA TGTGCCAGCAGGCCGGGACCATTGAACACTGAAGCTTTCTTT.